This TCR beta chain was documented in a study of blood T cell repertoires in COVID-19. For the study at large: The United States, Italy and Spain supplied acute and convalescent COVID-19 samples.

Trimming pared 5 bases from V and 0 bases from J, leaving 8 bases between. This CDR3 spans 14 amino acids. Germline CDR1 is MNHEY and CDR2 is SVGAGI. Cohort assignment relied on participant-reported clinical history. Only one count was recorded for this clone. Per the original methods: Cell counts per sample came from amplifying reference gene primers. The data were produced by immunoSEQ multiplex PCR, yet TCRdb's version contains in-frame clones alone and is incomplete. The D gene and trimming were derived from the DNA, and the V and J assignments and clone size from that table. The sample includes about 280,000 clones, 70% to 90% of them seen just once.

The sequenced sample was PBMCs or T cells enriched from blood (not recorded which). The receptor was derived from a woman in her 30s who had recovered from COVID-19. V usage is TRBV6-5 and J usage is TRBJ1-3, with no clear D. This CDR3 reads CASSRGDSGNTIYF. The CDR3 DNA sequence: TGTGCCAGCAGTCGAGGAGACTCTGGAAACACCATATATTTT.